This T cell receptor (beta chain) was found in a study of blood T cell repertoires in COVID-19. Study-wide context: COVID-19 samples from acute and convalescent phases originated in the United States, Italy and Spain. T cells, B-cell-depleted T cells, or PBMCs supplied cDNA or gDNA.

Original processing methods: Reference gene primer amplification yielded estimated nucleated cell counts. TCRdb keeps only in-frame clones here, not all; method: immunoSEQ multiplex PCR. From that table come the V and J calls and clone size; the DNA was used to work out D and trimming. This sample has under 400,000 clones; nearly 90% occur once, and the top ten carry about 7%. This clone was seen a single time. The germline gives CDR1 SNHLY, CDR2 FYNNEI. This CDR3 region has 14 residues. The J segment lost 6 bases and the V segment lost 6 bases, leaving 5 bases of the junction unmatched. The receptor was isolated from a man between 18 and 35 years old with active or convalescent COVID-19. The sample was peripheral blood. V and J are TRBV2 and TRBJ2-2; 9 bases fit TRBD1. This CDR3 reads CASRAGQGPGELFF. CDR3 nucleotides: TGTGCCAGCAGGGCAGGACAGGGGCCCGGGGAGCTGTTTTTT.